This TCR beta chain was observed in a study of cytomegalovirus exposure and HLA in healthy donors. As for the study in general: Earlier, 100 million to 130 million unique TCR beta sequences were recovered from some 200 million T cells by an analysis. Study results and caveats: Cytomegalovirus-associated TCR beta chains were listed, numbering over 150. The Asian-associated ancestry cluster reportedly had fewer N-insertions than the roughly 670-donor mean in a later analysis.

The CDR3 runs to 12 residues. Germline CDR1 reads SGHTS; CDR2 reads YDEGEE. Trimming shortened V by 0 bases and J by 3 bases, and 4 bases separated the two germline ends. Primers for the PCR totalled 60 Vbeta and 13 Jbeta. Assay: immunoSEQ multiplex PCR; the TCRdb copy retains only in-frame clones and omits some. The table shows 80,000 to 100,000 clones, with around 80% occurring only once. Comments on this clone: Its specificity is unknown.

This sequence originates from a man aged 35-49 years in good health and CMV-seronegative. The material sequenced was PBMCs. The chain carries TRBV5-8 and TRBJ2-7; D is unclear. DNA of the CDR3: TGTGCCAGCAGCTTGGAACACTACGAGCAGTACTTC. Amino acids: CASSLEHYEQYF.